Below are 27 T cell receptor beta chains sequenced from a single sample in a study of blood T cell repertoires in COVID-19. Repertoires were generated with immunoSEQ multiplex PCR, while TCRdb's copy carries only in-frame clones and drops some. Of around 620,000 clones in the sample, about 87% were seen once. The sequencing sample was made of peripheral blood. The origin of the receptors is a woman aged 18-29 years with acute or convalescent COVID-19.

The V and J genes are TRBV6-5 and TRBJ1-1, with 8 bases identical to TRBD1. This CDR3 is built from 15 residues. J gave up 1 base and V 9 bases, and 10 bases lay outside the gene matches. CDR1 is MNHEY, CDR2 SVGAGI, per germline. The CDR3 region has the DNA TGTGCCAGAGATGATAGGGACAGGAAGAACACTGAAGCTTTCTTT. Its protein is CARDDRDRKNTEAFF.

The rearrangement joins TRBV7-8 to TRBJ2-2, with TRBD2 matching over 8 bases. The CDR3 consists of 20 residues. Trimming took 1 base from V and 6 from J; bases not matched to a gene: 19. Germline values: CDR1 SGHVS, CDR2 FQNEAQ. Written as DNA, the CDR3 is TGTGCCAGCAGCTTAGATTTAGGGCTAGAAGCGGGGGTCCTCGCCGGGGAGCTGTTTTTT. Translating it yields CASSLDLGLEAGVLAGELFF.

The rearrangement uses TRBV6-2 or TRBV6-3 and TRBJ1-5, with TRBD1 as a possible D gene (5 bases). CDR1 MNHEY and CDR2 SVGEGT come from the germline V gene. The CDR3 has 17 amino acids. Between the trimmed V and J ends, which lost 4 bases and 7 bases, there was a span of 23 bases. DNA of the CDR3: TGTGCCAGCAGTTTATCAGGGCTCAACAGGTATTTCCAGCCCCAGCATTTT. Protein sequence: CASSLSGLNRYFQPQHF.

V usage is TRBV4-3 and J usage is TRBJ1-5, with D perhaps matching TRBD1 (6 bases). Trimming pared 0 bases from V and 2 bases from J, leaving 8 bases between. The V gene's germline CDR1 is LGHNA and CDR2 YSLEER. The CDR3 extends over 15 amino acids. Written as DNA, the CDR3 is TGCGCCAGCAGCCAAGAAGGGACACGCAATCAGCCCCAGCATTTT. It yields the protein CASSQEGTRNQPQHF.

This clone occurred once. The gene calls are TRBV2 and TRBJ1-3, with 11 bases lining up with TRBD1. With 7 bases clipped from V and 0 bases from J, the junction kept 17 bases outside the gene matches. CDR3 length: 20 residues. Germline assignment: CDR1 SNHLY and CDR2 FYNNEI. The DNA of the CDR3 is TGTGCCAGCAAAGGACGGACAGGGGGCGCGGGATTGAGCTCTGGAAACACCATATATTTT. Translating gives CASKGRTGGAGLSSGNTIYF.

V and J are TRBV6-5 and TRBJ1-1; no firm D call. CDR1 and CDR2 (germline): MNHEY, SVGAGI. Trimming took 6 bases from V and 4 from J, leaving 12 bases between them. This CDR3 spans 13 amino acids. CDR3 sequence: CASRLSRPTEAFF. As DNA, the CDR3 is TGTGCCAGCAGACTATCTCGTCCCACTGAAGCTTTCTTT.

V usage is TRBV6-1 and J usage is TRBJ1-3; D might be TRBD1 (5 bases). From germline, CDR1 is MNHNS and CDR2 SASEGT. V dropped 1 base and J dropped 0 bases, with 16 bases sitting between them. The CDR3 is 18 amino acids. The CDR3 DNA is TGTGCCAGCAGTGAAGGCTTGCGACAGTTTGACTCTGGAAACACCATATATTTT. Translating it yields CASSEGLRQFDSGNTIYF.

The chain recombines TRBV3-1 (or the pseudogene TRBV3-2) with TRBJ1-2, with a tentative D call TRBD1 (5 bases). Trimming stripped 0 bases from V and 7 bases from J, with 12 bases between. Germline V CDR1 and CDR2: LGHDT, YNNKEL (reference sequence). This CDR3 has 14 amino acids. CDR3 nucleotides: TGTGCCAGCAGCCAAGAGGTCCTCAGGGCTGGCTACACCTTC. Protein: CASSQEVLRAGYTF.

The V call is TRBV6-2 or TRBV6-3, the J call TRBJ1-4; D not resolved. CDR3 length: 15 residues. V was cut by 0 bases and J by 8 bases, with 13 bases left in between. Germline CDR1 reads MNHEY; CDR2 reads SVGEGT. The DNA for the CDR3 is TGTGCCAGCAGTTACTCGATTGACTTAGGCGAAAAACTGTTTTTT. Encoded protein: CASSYSIDLGEKLFF.

This clone has a handful of counts. The V gene is TRBV28, the J gene TRBJ1-5; D perhaps matches TRBD1 (6 bases). The CDR3 consists of 13 residues. Trimming left V 2 bases short and J 6 bases short, with 8 bases between. Germline CDR1 is MDHEN and CDR2 is SYDVKM. As DNA, the CDR3 is TGTGCCAGCAGTTTAACAGGGAGTCAGCCCCAGCATTTT. It translates to CASSLTGSQPQHF.

The V call is TRBV5-1, the J call TRBJ2-1, with 8 bases fitting TRBD2. The CDR3 runs 15 residues. Germline V CDR1 and CDR2: SGHRS, YFSETQ. The ends lost 9 bases at V and 7 bases at J; junction bases unmatched: 15. This chain's CDR3 is CATTGGAGGRNEQFF. CDR3 sequence (DNA): TGCGCCACCACAGGAGGGGCGGGGGGACGTAATGAGCAGTTCTTC. The variable domain in full, with the rest retrieved from reference TRBV5-1 and TRBJ2-1, is KAGVTQTPRYLIKTRGQQVTLSCSPISGHRSVSWYQQTPGQGLQFLFEYFSETQRNKGNFPGRFSGRQFSNSRSEMNVSTLELGDSALYLCATTGGAGGRNEQFFGPGTRLTVL.

V usage is TRBV5-6 and J usage is TRBJ2-7; D might be TRBD1 (6 bases). V was clipped by 2 bases and J by 0 bases, with 12 bases between them. The CDR3 totals 15 residues. CDR1 and CDR2 from the germline V gene are SGHDT and YYEEEE. Here the CDR3 DNA reads TGTGCCAGCAGCTTTGAATGGGGGCCCTCCTACGAGCAGTACTTC. Translating it yields CASSFEWGPSYEQYF.

V and J are TRBV6-5 and TRBJ2-1, with a possible D match to TRBD2 (6 bases). CDR1 is MNHEY, CDR2 SVGAGI, per germline. The V end lost 5 bases, the J end lost 4 bases, and 12 bases lay between the germline ends. This CDR3 spans 14 amino acids. CDR3 residues: CASSIRGSYNEQFF. Written as DNA, the CDR3 is TGTGCCAGCAGTATCCGGGGGTCTTACAATGAGCAGTTCTTC.

The genes are TRBV11-3 and TRBJ2-7; D may be TRBD2 (5 bases). Trimming pared 5 bases from V and 6 bases from J, leaving 11 bases between. Germline loops: CDR1 SGHNT, CDR2 YENEEA. The CDR3 contains 12 residues. This chain's CDR3 is CASSPPGGEQYF. For the CDR3, the DNA is TGTGCCAGCAGCCCTCCAGGAGGCGAGCAGTACTTC.

This chain joins TRBV30 and TRBJ2-1; D not certain. Germline V gives CDR1 GTSNPN, CDR2 SVGIG (reference sequence). The CDR3 is 14 residues long. Trimming took 3 bases from V and 2 from J, leaving 11 bases between them. Here the CDR3 reads CAWRAGPAYNEQFF. The CDR3, as DNA: TGTGCCTGGAGGGCTGGGCCGGCCTACAATGAGCAGTTCTTC.

The rearrangement joins TRBV5-1 to TRBJ2-7; 8 bases map to TRBD1. V shed 3 bases and J 4 bases; nucleotides not matched to a gene: 9. The CDR3 consists of 15 residues. CDR1 is SGHRS, CDR2 YFSETQ, per germline. CDR3 in DNA: TGCGCCAGCAGCTCTGATACAGGGGGTTGGTACGAGCAGTACTTC. Translating gives CASSSDTGGWYEQYF.

The J gene is TRBJ1-2, the V gene TRBV2, with 10 nucleotides matching TRBD1. The CDR3 contains 14 residues. Per the germline V gene, CDR1 is SNHLY and CDR2 is FYNNEI. With V trimmed by 10 bases and J by 2 bases, 7 bases remained unmatched. CDR3 residues: CANQGDRGNYGYTF. The CDR3 DNA sequence: TGTGCCAACCAAGGGGACAGGGGCAACTATGGCTACACCTTC.

The chain joins TRBV7-3 to TRBJ1-6, with D tentatively TRBD1 (6 bases). The CDR3 loop spans 15 amino acids. Germline CDR1 and CDR2: SGHTA and FQGTGA. Trimming stripped 1 base from V and 9 bases from J, with 13 bases between. CDR3 in amino acids: CASSLMAGAISPLHF. Written as DNA, the CDR3 is TGTGCCAGCAGCTTAATGGCAGGGGCTATTTCACCCCTCCACTTT.

V is TRBV5-4 and J is TRBJ2-3; D not certain. CDR3 length: 12 residues. Per the germline V gene, CDR1 is SGHNT and CDR2 is YYREEE (reference sequence). With 5 bases removed from V and 4 bases from J, the gap between germline ends came to 8 bases. CDR3 nucleotides: TGTGCCAGCAGTCCCCGGTCAGATACGCAGTATTTT. The encoded protein is CASSPRSDTQYF. The full variable domain, rest sourced from reference TRBV5-4 and TRBJ2-3, is ETGVTQSPTHLIKTRGQQVTLRCSSQSGHNTVSWYQQALGQGPQFIFQYYREEENGRGNFPPRFSGLQFPNYSSELNVNALELDDSALYLCASSPRSDTQYFGPGTRLTVL.

The rearrangement uses TRBV30 and TRBJ2-7; 11 nucleotides agree with TRBD1. Trimming at V came to 4 bases and at J to 9 bases, leaving 8 bases not matched to a gene. The CDR3 runs to 13 residues. Germline CDR1 reads GTSNPN; CDR2 reads SVGIG (reference sequence). CDR3 residues: CAWTRTGGAGQYF. DNA for the CDR3: TGTGCCTGGACCCGGACAGGGGGCGCCGGGCAGTACTTC.

The J gene is TRBJ1-2, the V gene TRBV12-3 or TRBV12-4; 9 positions match TRBD1. The CDR3 length is 13 residues. V was clipped by 3 bases and J by 8 bases; unmatched bases: 4. The CDR3 sequence is CASSLRTGDGYTF. The DNA of the CDR3 is TGTGCCAGCAGTTTGAGGACAGGGGACGGCTACACCTTC.

Only a few counts were recorded for this clone. The rearrangement joins TRBV19 to TRBJ1-1; 9 bases line up with TRBD1. CDR1 is LNHDA and CDR2 is SQIVND in the germline V gene (reference sequence). The CDR3 totals 17 residues. Losses at the gene ends were 4 bases for V and 5 bases for J; bases not matched to a gene: 14. CDR3: CASSRDTGGGVRTEAFF. CDR3 DNA sequence: TGTGCCAGTAGTAGGGACACAGGGGGCGGGGTGCGGACTGAAGCTTTCTTT.

The V call is TRBV23-1, the J call TRBJ1-2, with 12 bases aligning to TRBD1. Being an ORF, TRBV23-1 has a function that is uncertain. The ends lost 2 bases at V and 4 bases at J; junction bases unmatched: 8. The CDR3 extends over 17 amino acids. The CDR3 sequence is CASSQPGTGGDSYGYTF. Here the CDR3 DNA reads TGCGCCAGCAGTCAACCCGGGACAGGGGGCGATAGCTATGGCTACACCTTC.

The chain combines TRBV5-8 with TRBJ1-4, with TRBD1 matching over 7 bases. The ends lost 0 bases at V and 8 bases at J; junction bases unmatched: 7. Germline CDR1 is SGHTS and CDR2 is YDEGEE. The CDR3 spans 15 residues. The CDR3, as DNA: TGTGCCAGCAGCTTGGGGTTCGAGACAGGGGAAAAACTGTTTTTT. It encodes CASSLGFETGEKLFF.

The chain couples TRBV3-1 (or the pseudogene TRBV3-2) to TRBJ2-1; D unresolved. This CDR3 spans 14 amino acids. Per the germline V gene, CDR1 is LGHDT and CDR2 is YNNKEL (reference sequence). The V gene lost 0 bases and the J gene lost 0 bases, with 3 bases spanning the gap. The CDR3 spells CASSQDLSYNEQFF. As DNA, the CDR3 is TGTGCCAGCAGCCAAGATCTCTCCTACAATGAGCAGTTCTTC.

This clone came up a few times. The chain employs TRBV6-4 and TRBJ2-3; 8 nucleotides line up with TRBD2. The junction had 7 bases not matched to a gene; V was cut back by 3 bases and J by 2 bases. The CDR3 is 16 residues long. CDR1 is MRHNA, CDR2 SNTAGT, per germline. Here the CDR3 reads CASSEEAGGPTDTQYF. The CDR3 DNA is TGTGCCAGCAGTGAAGAGGCGGGGGGACCCACAGATACGCAGTATTTT.

CDR3 nucleotide sequence: TGTGCTAGTGGTTTGGAAACCCTTCAGGGGCTTGGAATATTTCCAATGGGGTCCGGGCAGCCCCAGCATTTT. Its translation: CASGLETLQGLGIFPMGSGQPQHF. The rearrangement uses TRBV12-5 and TRBJ1-5; D is perhaps TRBD1 (6 bases). With 1 base removed from V and 7 bases from J, the gap between germline ends came to 41 bases. This CDR3 contains 24 residues. Germline V gives CDR1 LGHNT, CDR2 FRNRAP.